This T cell receptor (beta chain) was sequenced in a study of T cell repertoires in cytomegalovirus infection (dated by TCRdb to the late 2010s). Describing the broader study: The peptide stimulations were aimed at well-studied HLA-B-restricted epitopes as well as recently identified HLA-C-restricted CMV epitopes, whose presentation resists viral immunomodulation. Donor HLA type was relevant to the analysis, because carriage of CMV infection together with the matching HLA type was indicated by public TCR beta signatures. The research as a whole found: In both this cohort and an independent roughly 330-donor cohort, the cumulative frequency of public TCR beta family members distinguished carriers of CMV infection plus the relevant HLA type. The ex vivo response was dominated by HLA-C-restricted CMV-specific TCR beta clonotypes, which also provided the single most frequent clonotype in two of eight donors.

Note on this clonotype: Its antigen is unknown. One base away there is no much larger clone; base qualities are not given.

CDR1 SGHNT and CDR2 YYREEE were looked up in the germline V gene (reference sequence). Counted from cysteine to phenylalanine, this CDR3 has 15 amino acids. The only DNA kept is the CDR3, 45 bases in frame from the first base. V was cut back by 4 bases and J by 1 base, leaving a gap of 14 bases between them. Reads for this sample came from an Illumina HiSeq 1500. Through fastp at Q25 and MiXCR, TCRdb rebuilt clones from the public reads, retaining in-frame beta chains. Here each entry gathers all rows of one CDR3 protein and keeps the most common genes and DNA. The sample profile shows about 920,000 distinct CDR3 sequences; roughly 30% of them were found once. The ten top clones hold about an eighth of the sample. The meaning of the sample's treatment or condition label: in vitro stimulation with specific CMV peptide epitopes to enrich CMV-specific T cells.

This material consisted of cultured CD8+ T cells from PBMCs, taken from culture after CMV antigen stimulation. The sequence links TRBV5-4 to TRBJ2-5, with a weak D call of TRBD2 (7 bases match). The clonotype originates from a human donor in good health (CMV status not recorded). Some clones in this sample may be carry-over from other donors' samples. The CDR3 region: CASSGGGGRQETQYF. The DNA sequence is given as TGTGCCAGCAGCGGGGGCGGGGGCCGCCAAGAGACCCAGTACTTC.